This T cell receptor beta chain emerged from a study of graft-versus-host responses after intestinal transplantation. Study context: Tacrolimus plus steroids were given to all recipients for about 3 years, preceded by anti-thymocyte globulin induction. General observations from the study: Allografts from individuals with graft-donor T cell macrochimerism displayed high graft-versus-host to host-versus-graft clonal ratios. GvH clones were found in recipient marrow; some appeared first in ileum or blood. Declines in HvG clones occurring early post-transplant were associated with peak circulating GvH clone levels.

Comment on this clone: The antigen is undetermined.

Libraries were prepared by immunoSEQ multiplex PCR; TCRdb keeps only in-frame clonotypes and omits some of them. The table shows 80,000 to 90,000 clones, with 90% occurring only once. The CDR3 is 14 residues long. From germline, CDR1 is SGHRS and CDR2 YFSETQ. Trimming cost V 4 bases and J 8 bases, with 18 bases left between them. The TCR comes from a human donor who received an intestinal transplant. The chain employs TRBV5-1 and TRBJ1-2, with D hard to call. The sequenced sample was unstimulated CD4+ T cells sorted from spleen or lymph node cells, obtained before intestinal transplant. The CDR3 is CASSDGVGPGGYTF. The CDR3, as DNA: TGCGCCAGCAGCGATGGGGTAGGTCCGGGAGGCTACACCTTC. The entire variable domain, with the rest obtained from reference TRBV5-1 and TRBJ1-2, is as follows: KAGVTQTPRYLIKTRGQQVTLSCSPISGHRSVSWYQQTPGQGLQFLFEYFSETQRNKGNFPGRFSGRQFSNSRSEMNVSTLELGDSALYLCASSDGVGPGGYTFGSGTRLTVV.